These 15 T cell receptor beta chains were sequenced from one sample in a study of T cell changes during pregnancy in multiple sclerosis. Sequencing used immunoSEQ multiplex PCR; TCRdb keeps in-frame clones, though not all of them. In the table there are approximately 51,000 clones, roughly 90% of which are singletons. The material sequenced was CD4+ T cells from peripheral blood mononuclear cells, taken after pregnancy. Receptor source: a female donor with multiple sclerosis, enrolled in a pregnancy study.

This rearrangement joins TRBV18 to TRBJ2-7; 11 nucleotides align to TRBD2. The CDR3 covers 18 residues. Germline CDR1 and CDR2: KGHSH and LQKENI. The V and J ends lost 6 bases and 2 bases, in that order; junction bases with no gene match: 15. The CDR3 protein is CASSKDRPGLAAPYEQYF. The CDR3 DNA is TGTGCCAGCTCTAAGGACAGGCCGGGACTAGCGGCCCCCTACGAGCAGTACTTC.

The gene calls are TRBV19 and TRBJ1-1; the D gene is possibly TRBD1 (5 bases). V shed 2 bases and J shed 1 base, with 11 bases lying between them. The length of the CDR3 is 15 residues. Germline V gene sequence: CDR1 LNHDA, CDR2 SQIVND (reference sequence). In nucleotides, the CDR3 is TGTGCCAGTAGTATAAGTCGGCAGGGGAACACTGAAGCTTTCTTT. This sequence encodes CASSISRQGNTEAFF.

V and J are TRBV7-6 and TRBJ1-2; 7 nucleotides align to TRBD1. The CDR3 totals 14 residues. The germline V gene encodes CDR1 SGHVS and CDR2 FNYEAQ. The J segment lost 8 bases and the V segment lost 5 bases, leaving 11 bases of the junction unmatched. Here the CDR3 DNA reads TGTGCCAGCAGCCTAGGGGGCGGACAGAAGGGCTACACCTTC. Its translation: CASSLGGGQKGYTF.

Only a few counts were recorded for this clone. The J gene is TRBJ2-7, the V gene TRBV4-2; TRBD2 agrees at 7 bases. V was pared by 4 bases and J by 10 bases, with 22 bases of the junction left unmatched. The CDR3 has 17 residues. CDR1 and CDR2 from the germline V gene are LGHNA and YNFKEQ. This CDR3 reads CASSREMAGTTLQNQYF. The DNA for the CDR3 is TGTGCCAGCAGCCGCGAGATGGCGGGGACTACATTACAGAACCAGTACTTC.

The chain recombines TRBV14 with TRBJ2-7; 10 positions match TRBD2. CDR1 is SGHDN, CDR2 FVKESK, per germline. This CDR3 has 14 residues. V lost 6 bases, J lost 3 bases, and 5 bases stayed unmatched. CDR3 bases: TGTGCCAGCAGTCGATCTAGCGGGGGCTACGAGCAGTACTTC. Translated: CASSRSSGGYEQYF.

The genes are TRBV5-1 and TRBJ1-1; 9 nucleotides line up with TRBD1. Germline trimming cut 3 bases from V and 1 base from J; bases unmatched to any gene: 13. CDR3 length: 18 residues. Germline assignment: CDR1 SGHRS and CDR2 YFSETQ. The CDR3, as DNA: TGCGCCAGCAGCTCCAGACAGGGGGAAGGTTTTGAGAACACTGAAGCTTTCTTT. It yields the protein CASSSRQGEGFENTEAFF.

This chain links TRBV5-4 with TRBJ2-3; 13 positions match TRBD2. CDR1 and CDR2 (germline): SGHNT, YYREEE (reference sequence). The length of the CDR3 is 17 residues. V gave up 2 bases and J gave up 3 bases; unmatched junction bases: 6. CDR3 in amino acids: CASSLRRLAGGTDTQYF. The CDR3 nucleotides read TGTGCCAGCAGCTTAAGGAGACTAGCGGGAGGTACAGATACGCAGTATTTT.

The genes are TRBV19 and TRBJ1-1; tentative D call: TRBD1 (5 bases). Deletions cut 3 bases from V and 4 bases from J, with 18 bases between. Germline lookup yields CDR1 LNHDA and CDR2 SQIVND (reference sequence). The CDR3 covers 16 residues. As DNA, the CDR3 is TGTGCCAGTAGTATTTTAAGGCAGGGTAAGAGCACTGAAGCTTTCTTT. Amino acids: CASSILRQGKSTEAFF.

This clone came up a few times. The CDR3 loop is CASSPTENYGYTF. CDR3 coding DNA: TGTGCCAGCAGTCCAACAGAGAACTATGGCTACACCTTC. The chain recombines TRBV27 with TRBJ1-2; D gene unclear. The germline V and J ends were trimmed by 5 bases and 2 bases, with 9 bases remaining between them. Germline lookup yields CDR1 MNHEY and CDR2 SMNVEV (reference sequence). The CDR3 runs 13 residues.

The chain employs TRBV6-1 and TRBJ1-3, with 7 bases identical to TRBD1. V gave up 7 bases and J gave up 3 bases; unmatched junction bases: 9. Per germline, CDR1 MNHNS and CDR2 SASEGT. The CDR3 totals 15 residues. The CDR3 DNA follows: TGTGCCAGCACTCCCACAGGGGTCAGTGGAAACACCATATATTTT. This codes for CASTPTGVSGNTIYF.

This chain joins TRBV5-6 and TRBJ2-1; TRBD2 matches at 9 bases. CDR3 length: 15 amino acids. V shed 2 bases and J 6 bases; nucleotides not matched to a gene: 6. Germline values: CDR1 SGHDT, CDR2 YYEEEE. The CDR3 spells CASSFGGRGGNEQFF. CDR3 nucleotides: TGTGCCAGCAGCTTTGGCGGGAGGGGGGGCAATGAGCAGTTCTTC.

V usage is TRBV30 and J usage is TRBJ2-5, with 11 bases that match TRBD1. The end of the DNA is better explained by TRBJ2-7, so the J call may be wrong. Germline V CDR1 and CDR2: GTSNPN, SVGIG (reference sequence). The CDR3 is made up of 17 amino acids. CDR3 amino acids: CALRADRGPGRPDEQYF. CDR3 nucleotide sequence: TGTGCCCTGCGAGCGGACAGGGGGCCAGGTAGGCCTGACGAGCAGTACTTC.

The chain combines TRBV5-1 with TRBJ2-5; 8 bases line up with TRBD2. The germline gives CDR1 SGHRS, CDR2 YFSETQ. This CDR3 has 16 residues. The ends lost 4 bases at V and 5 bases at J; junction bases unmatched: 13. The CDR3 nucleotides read TGCGCCAGCAGCCTATGGGGCGGGAGGAGTATGGAGACCCAGTACTTC. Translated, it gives CASSLWGGRSMETQYF.

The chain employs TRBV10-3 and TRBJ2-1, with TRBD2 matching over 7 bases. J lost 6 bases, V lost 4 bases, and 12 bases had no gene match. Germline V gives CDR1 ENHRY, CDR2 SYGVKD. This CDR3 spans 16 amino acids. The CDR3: CAISVSSFASGNEQFF. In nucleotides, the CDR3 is TGTGCCATCAGTGTTTCAAGTTTCGCTAGCGGCAATGAGCAGTTCTTC.

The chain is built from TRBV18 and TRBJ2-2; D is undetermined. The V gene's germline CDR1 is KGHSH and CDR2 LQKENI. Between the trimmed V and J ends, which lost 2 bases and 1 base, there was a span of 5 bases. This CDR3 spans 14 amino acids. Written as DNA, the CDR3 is TGTGCCAGCTCACCAACTATGAACACCGGGGAGCTGTTTTTT. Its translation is CASSPTMNTGELFF. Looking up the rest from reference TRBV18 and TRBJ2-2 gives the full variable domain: NAGVMQNPRHLVRRRGQEARLRCSPMKGHSHVYWYRQLPEEGLKFMVYLQKENIIDESGMPKERFSAEFPKEGPSILRIQQVVRGDSAAYFCASSPTMNTGELFFGEGSRLTVL.